This T cell receptor beta chain emerged from a study of cytomegalovirus exposure and HLA in healthy donors. 13 Jbeta primers and 60 Vbeta primers were used for the PCR. Produced via immunoSEQ multiplex PCR; TCRdb's table is partial and in-frame only. The sample lists approximately 100,000 clones, around 85% seen once, with around 3.9% in the top ten. Study findings and constraints: TCR beta V segments were, for the most part, productive about 87% or about 30% of the time in an earlier analysis. Sequencing depth across donors, presence/absence analyses assumed, was roughly uniform. Only CMV serostatus was available as immune exposure information. What a later analysis showed was that several of the most significant clusters appeared linked to common viral pathogens.

This clone was recorded once. Its antigen is as yet unknown. The junction had 5 bases not matched to a gene; V was cut back by 8 bases and J by 2 bases. The CDR3 is 14 amino acids. Germline V gene lookup returns CDR1 SGHTA and CDR2 FQGNSA. The V gene is TRBV7-2, the J gene TRBJ2-1, with TRBD1 identical over 8 bases. The TCR sequence derives from a man younger than 40 in good health and CMV-seronegative. Sequencing input: PBMCs. The CDR3 here is CASGGQGAYNEQFF. CDR3 coding DNA: TGTGCCAGCGGCGGACAGGGCGCCTACAATGAGCAGTTCTTC.